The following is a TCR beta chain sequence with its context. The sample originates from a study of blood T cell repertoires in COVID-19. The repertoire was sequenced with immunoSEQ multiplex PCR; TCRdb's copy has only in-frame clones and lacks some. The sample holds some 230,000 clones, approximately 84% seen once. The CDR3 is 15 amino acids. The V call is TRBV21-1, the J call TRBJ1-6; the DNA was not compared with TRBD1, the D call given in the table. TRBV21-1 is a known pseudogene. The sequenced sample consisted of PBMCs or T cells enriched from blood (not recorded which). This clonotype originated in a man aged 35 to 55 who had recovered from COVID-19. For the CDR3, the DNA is TGTGCCAGCAGCAAAGGAGCAGGGGATAATTCACCCCTCCACTTT. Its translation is CASSKGAGDNSPLHF.